Shown below are 18 T cell receptor beta chains from a single sample sequenced in a study of early T cells in non-severe SARS-CoV-2 infection. TCRdb analysed the 5' RACE reads with MiXCR anew, one entry per CDR3 protein. The profile shows some 45,000 distinct CDR3 sequences, approximately 5.9% of them singletons. Sequencing was performed on whole blood, taken at baseline. These receptor sequences come from an adult who was a healthcare worker with PCR-confirmed SARS-CoV-2 infection or an uninfected control (not recorded which).

In this sample, this clonotype turned up once. A much bigger clone sits one base away, suggesting this may be a read error. This chain connects TRBV11-3 to TRBJ2-1; a possible D gene is TRBD2 (6 bases). The CDR3 covers 16 residues. V was shortened by 5 bases and J by 1 base, with 15 bases between the two germline ends. CDR1 SGHNT and CDR2 YENEEA come from the germline V gene. The CDR3 sequence: CASSRGRGKSYNEQFF. Written as DNA, the CDR3 is TGTGCCAGCAGCAGAGGACGGGGGAAATCCTACAATGAGCAGTTCTTC.

The chain carries TRBV29-1 and TRBJ1-5; 7 nucleotides align to TRBD1. V shed 5 bases and J 2 bases; nucleotides not matched to a gene: 6. This CDR3 has 14 residues. The V gene's germline CDR1 is SQVTM and CDR2 ANQGSEA. CDR3 protein: CSVSPTGGNQPQHF. The CDR3 coding sequence is TGCAGCGTTTCCCCCACAGGGGGCAATCAGCCCCAGCATTTT.

In this sample, this clonotype turned up a few times. This chain's CDR3 is CSVEGVNTEAFF. The CDR3, as DNA: TGCAGCGTTGAGGGGGTAAACACTGAAGCTTTCTTT. This sequence joins TRBV29-1 and TRBJ1-1, with D possibly being TRBD1 (5 bases). In germline, CDR1 is SQVTM, CDR2 ANQGSEA. The CDR3 has 12 amino acids. Trimming removed 3 bases from V and 2 bases from J, with 7 bases in between.

Note on this clonotype: A much bigger clone sits one base away, suggesting this may be a read error. This chain joins TRBV11-3 and TRBJ2-1, with 7 bases lining up with TRBD1. This CDR3 has 11 amino acids. From germline, CDR1 is SGHNT and CDR2 YENEEA. The CDR3 region is CASSSQGELFF. DNA for the CDR3: TGTGCCAGCAGCTCCCAGGGGGAGCTGTTCTTC. Filled out from reference TRBV11-3 and TRBJ2-1, the complete variable domain reads EAGVVQSPRYKIIEKKQPVAFWCNPISGHNTLYWYLQNLGQGPELLIRYENEEAVDDSQLPKDRFSAERLKGVDSTLKIQPAELGDSAVYLCASSSQGELFFGPGTRLTVL.

This clonotype was detected many times. V and J are TRBV19 and TRBJ2-1; D remains ambiguous. The CDR3 is 15 residues long. Germline V CDR1 and CDR2: LNHDA, SQIVND (reference sequence). Trimming removed 1 base from V and 4 bases from J, with 11 bases in between. In nucleotides, the CDR3 is TGTGCCAGTAGTATAGCTTGGGTGGTTTACAATGAGCAGTTCTTC. Translated, it gives CASSIAWVVYNEQFF.

This clonotype was observed many times. V and J are TRBV5-4 and TRBJ2-5, with D perhaps matching TRBD2 (5 bases). The V and J ends lost 2 bases and 0 bases respectively, with 8 bases between them. The CDR3 spans 14 residues. Germline V gives CDR1 SGHNT, CDR2 YYREEE (reference sequence). The CDR3 DNA is TGTGCCAGCAGCTTTGCGACTAACCAAGAGACCCAGTACTTC. Residues: CASSFATNQETQYF.

This sequence joins TRBV6-6 and TRBJ2-2; TRBD1 is a possible D gene (6 bases). CDR1 and CDR2 (germline): MNHNY, SVGAGI (reference sequence). The CDR3 is 15 amino acids. Trimming removed 4 bases at V and 2 bases at J, with 11 bases between. Written as DNA, the CDR3 is TGTGCCAGCAGTTTCGTCAGGGGTAACACCGGGGAGCTGTTTTTT. Protein: CASSFVRGNTGELFF.

This clonotype was seen many times. The chain employs TRBV6-5 and TRBJ2-5, with D possibly being TRBD2 (6 bases). Germline-derived CDR1 and CDR2 are MNHEY and SVGAGI. V was trimmed by 7 bases and J by 2 bases, leaving 11 bases between them. The CDR3 spans 13 residues. Here the CDR3 DNA reads TGTGCCAGCACTCGGGGGTATCAAGAGACCCAGTACTTC. It specifies CASTRGYQETQYF.

This clonotype was observed a few times. The V gene is TRBV11-2, the J gene TRBJ2-1; 9 positions match TRBD2. The germline V gene encodes CDR1 SGHAT and CDR2 FQNNGV. The trim removed 5 bases at V and 3 bases at J, leaving 8 bases unmatched. This CDR3 is built from 16 residues. CDR3 nucleotides: TGTGCCAGCAGCGCCCGCGGGGGGGCCAACTACAATGAGCAGTTCTTC. This encodes CASSARGGANYNEQFF. The complete variable domain, with remaining parts taken from reference TRBV11-2 and TRBJ2-1, reads EAGVAQSPRYKIIEKRQSVAFWCNPISGHATLYWYQQILGQGPKLLIQFQNNGVVDDSQLPKDRFSAERLKGVDSTLKIQPAKLEDSAVYLCASSARGGANYNEQFFGPGTRLTVL.

There are many counts of this clonotype. The chain links TRBV12-3 or TRBV12-4 to TRBJ2-2, with 7 bases lining up with TRBD1. CDR3 length: 15 amino acids. Trimming at V came to 8 bases and at J to 4 bases, leaving 10 bases not matched to a gene. CDR3 in amino acids: CASGNTGTVTGELFF. The DNA of the CDR3 is TGTGCCAGCGGAAATACCGGGACAGTCACCGGGGAGCTGTTTTTT.

There are many counts of this clonotype. The V gene is TRBV11-2, the J gene TRBJ2-1; D may be TRBD2 (5 bases). From germline, CDR1 is SGHAT and CDR2 FQNNGV. CDR3 length: 15 amino acids. Deletions cut 5 bases from V and 2 bases from J, with 13 bases between. This CDR3 is CASSRRGGTYNEQFF. The CDR3 nucleotides read TGTGCCAGCAGCCGTAGAGGAGGAACCTACAATGAGCAGTTCTTC. The variable domain in full, with the rest retrieved from reference TRBV11-2 and TRBJ2-1, is EAGVAQSPRYKIIEKRQSVAFWCNPISGHATLYWYQQILGQGPKLLIQFQNNGVVDDSQLPKDRFSAERLKGVDSTLKIQPAKLEDSAVYLCASSRRGGTYNEQFFGPGTRLTVL.

This clonotype came up many times. The V gene is TRBV29-1, the J gene TRBJ1-2; TRBD1 is a possible D gene (6 bases). This CDR3 region has 12 residues. Trimming shortened V by 4 bases and J by 0 bases, and 6 bases separated the two germline ends. Germline V lookup: CDR1 SQVTM, CDR2 ANQGSEA. CDR3 in DNA: TGCAGCGTTGGACAGGCTAACTATGGCTACACCTTC. Protein sequence: CSVGQANYGYTF.

There are many counts of this clonotype. The genes are TRBV20-1 and TRBJ2-5; a weak D match, TRBD1 (5 bases). Trimming removed 2 bases from V and 1 base from J, with 5 bases in between. Germline CDR1 is DFQATT and CDR2 is SNEGSKA (reference sequence). The CDR3 contains 12 residues. The CDR3 nucleotides read TGCAGTGCTAGAAGGGGCCAAGAGACCCAGTACTTC. Translating gives CSARRGQETQYF.

The chain links TRBV29-1 to TRBJ1-2; D not certain. The CDR3 runs 11 residues. The ends were cut back, 4 bases at V and 6 bases at J, with 9 bases in the middle. Germline-derived CDR1 and CDR2 are SQVTM and ANQGSEA. CDR3 in amino acids: CSVAGLDGYTF. The CDR3 DNA reads as TGCAGCGTTGCCGGGTTGGATGGCTACACCTTC.

The chain is built from TRBV7-9 and TRBJ2-7, with 7 bases identical to TRBD2. Germline V CDR1 and CDR2: SEHNR, FQNEAQ (reference sequence). The J segment lost 4 bases and the V segment lost 5 bases, leaving 2 bases of the junction unmatched. This CDR3 has 12 amino acids. CDR3 region: CASSRGLYEQYF. CDR3 DNA sequence: TGTGCCAGCAGCCGGGGACTATACGAGCAGTACTTC.

The sample holds many counts of this clonotype. This chain joins TRBV7-2 and TRBJ2-5, with D possibly being TRBD1 (5 bases). The V gene's germline CDR1 is SGHTA and CDR2 FQGNSA. V was cut by 5 bases and J by 4 bases, with 14 bases left in between. This CDR3 is 14 amino acids long. The CDR3 sequence is CASSADSRIETQYF. CDR3 bases: TGTGCCAGCAGCGCCGACAGTAGAATAGAGACCCAGTACTTC.

The chain employs TRBV18 and TRBJ2-3; D gene ambiguous. V was cut by 2 bases and J by 1 base, with 1 base left in between. The CDR3 spans 12 residues. CDR1 and CDR2 (germline): KGHSH, LQKENI. In DNA, the CDR3 is TGTGCCAGCTCACCAGGCACAGATACGCAGTATTTT. This sequence encodes CASSPGTDTQYF.

This clonotype was counted a few times. The genes are TRBV27 and TRBJ2-2, with TRBD1 matching over 7 bases. CDR1 is MNHEY, CDR2 SMNVEV, per germline (reference sequence). The J segment lost 3 bases and the V segment lost 5 bases, leaving 6 bases of the junction unmatched. This CDR3 region has 15 residues. CDR3 nucleotides: TGTGCCAGCAGTGCCCGGGACAGACACACCGGGGAGCTGTTTTTT. Translated: CASSARDRHTGELFF.